This passage covers 8 T cell receptor beta chains from one sample sequenced in a study of T cell responses to AZD1222 COVID-19 vaccine. Profiled with immunoSEQ multiplex PCR; TCRdb holds only in-frame clones, not every one. The table records around 120,000 clones, 70% to 90% of them present only once. Sequencing was performed on peripheral blood, taken on day 0 of AZD1222 vaccination. The receptors originated from an adult in good health.

J is TRBJ2-7 and V is TRBV24-1, with TRBD2 matching 11 bases. The germline V gene encodes CDR1 KGHDR and CDR2 SFDVKD. The V and J ends lost 9 bases and 5 bases, in that order; junction bases with no gene match: 17. This CDR3 spans 17 amino acids. The CDR3 DNA reads as TGTGCCACCCCAGGCCCCCCAACTAGCGGGAGTTACCACGAGCAGTACTTC. Translation: CATPGPPTSGSYHEQYF.

The V gene is TRBV5-1, the J gene TRBJ2-1, with a possible D match to TRBD1 (8 bases). Germline loops: CDR1 SGHRS, CDR2 YFSETQ. The ends were cut back, 5 bases at V and 10 bases at J, with 25 bases in the middle. CDR3 size: 16 residues. In DNA form, the CDR3 reads TGCGCCAGCAGAGGGCTGACAGGGGACGCGGGAGACGAGCAGTTCTTC. It translates to CASRGLTGDAGDEQFF.

For this clone: At one of its ends the junction is not consistent with the germline gene, which may arise from a read error. The rearrangement uses TRBV27 and TRBJ1-6; no reliable D call. The germline V gene has CDR1 MNHEY and CDR2 SMNVEV (reference sequence). The CDR3 loop spans 11 amino acids. The CDR3 DNA follows: TGTGCCAGCAGTTTATTGGCCAAGGCCCCGTTT. Residues: CASSLLAKAPF.

The rearrangement joins TRBV29-1 to TRBJ2-1; possibly TRBD2 for D (6 bases). Germline V gene lookup returns CDR1 SQVTM and CDR2 ANQGSEA. The germline V and J ends were trimmed by 4 bases and 1 base, with 8 bases remaining between them. This CDR3 is built from 13 residues. Here the CDR3 DNA reads TGCAGCGTTGCGCGGGATTCCTACAATGAGCAGTTCTTC. Encoded protein: CSVARDSYNEQFF.

The rearrangement joins TRBV18 to TRBJ2-3; tentative D call: TRBD1 (6 bases). The CDR3 sequence is 14 residues long. V was cut by 5 bases and J by 2 bases, with 11 bases left in between. The V gene's germline CDR1 is KGHSH and CDR2 LQKENI. The CDR3 sequence is CASSSQGITDTQYF. The DNA of the CDR3 is TGTGCCAGCTCATCCCAGGGGATCACAGATACGCAGTATTTT. The entire variable domain, with the rest obtained from reference TRBV18 and TRBJ2-3, is as follows: NAGVMQNPRHLVRRRGQEARLRCSPMKGHSHVYWYRQLPEEGLKFMVYLQKENIIDESGMPKERFSAEFPKEGPSILRIQQVVRGDSAAYFCASSSQGITDTQYFGPGTRLTVL.

Points on this clone: Its ends do not fully match the called genes, so a read error is possible. The rearrangement joins TRBV2 to TRBJ1-1; D unresolved. Germline V gene sequence: CDR1 SNHLY, CDR2 FYNNEI. The CDR3 runs to 10 residues. DNA for the CDR3: TGTGCCAGCAGTGAAGAAGCGGTCTCCTTT. This encodes CASSEEAVSF.

Only a few counts were recorded for this clone. This chain links TRBV5-1 with TRBJ1-5; D possibly corresponds to TRBD1 (5 bases). The CDR3 consists of 15 residues. Germline V gene lookup returns CDR1 SGHRS and CDR2 YFSETQ. V lost 4 bases, J lost 9 bases, and 20 bases lay in between. The CDR3 coding sequence is TGCGCCAGCAGCGAGGGAAGTTCAGGGTTGCCGCCCCAGCATTTT. Translation: CASSEGSSGLPPQHF.

The chain employs TRBV7-2 and TRBJ1-1, with TRBD1 as a possible D gene (5 bases). V gave up 4 bases and J gave up 1 base, with 13 bases separating them. CDR1 and CDR2 from the germline V gene are SGHTA and FQGNSA. The CDR3 length is 15 residues. The CDR3 region is CASSWGATENTEAFF. CDR3 coding DNA: TGTGCCAGCAGCTGGGGAGCGACAGAGAACACTGAAGCTTTCTTT.